This T cell receptor (beta chain) comes out of a study of cytomegalovirus exposure and HLA in healthy donors. Germline V gene data show CDR1 as LNHDA and CDR2 as SQIVND (reference sequence). The CDR3 contains 14 residues. Trimming took 3 bases from V and 3 from J, leaving 9 bases between them. Both 60 Vbeta primers and 13 Jbeta primers went into the PCR. Clones were sequenced by immunoSEQ multiplex PCR, and TCRdb holds only the in-frame ones, with some missing. This sample has roughly 170,000 clones, with approximately 80% found just once. This receptor was taken from a man aged 25-40 years in good health and CMV-seronegative. Sequencing was performed on PBMCs. The genes are TRBV19 and TRBJ1-5, with a tentative D call TRBD1 (5 bases). The CDR3 here is CASSISGVNQPQHF. The CDR3 DNA reads TGTGCCAGTAGTATCTCGGGGGTCAATCAGCCCCAGCATTTT.